One and the same sample provided the 10 T cell receptor beta chains below, sequenced in a study of CD8+CD57+ T cells in acquired aplastic anemia. Genomic DNA constituted the template upon which TCR beta VDJ and CDR3 profiling was performed. In TCRdb, the reads were re-called with MiXCR into one record per CDR3 protein. The sample has nearly 60,000 distinct CDR3 sequences; around 50% are singletons. Patients chosen for sequencing had shown CD8+CD57+ cell expansion by flow cytometry. Source material: sorted CD4+, CD8+, or CD8+CD57+ T cells (not recorded which) from PBMCs. The receptors come from a human donor with aplastic anemia.

The chain couples TRBV7-9 to TRBJ2-1; D uncertain. This CDR3 has 11 amino acids. Germline V gene data show CDR1 as SEHNR and CDR2 as FQNEAQ (reference sequence). Trimming shortened V by 3 bases and J by 12 bases, and 9 bases separated the two germline ends. CDR3 region: CASSLGERQFF. CDR3 nucleotide sequence: TGTGCCAGCAGCTTGGGCGAAAGGCAGTTCTTC. Looking up the rest from reference TRBV7-9 and TRBJ2-1 gives the full variable domain: DTGVSQNPRHKITKRGQNVTFRCDPISEHNRLYWYRQTLGQGPEFLTYFQNEAQLEKSRLLSDRFSAERPKGSFSTLEIQRTEQGDSAMYLCASSLGERQFFGPGTRLTVL.

The genes are TRBV24-1 and TRBJ2-5; D may be TRBD2 (5 bases). Germline CDR1 is KGHDR and CDR2 is SFDVKD. CDR3 length equals 15 residues. The V end lost 3 bases, the J end lost 2 bases, and 12 bases lay between the germline ends. The CDR3 here is CATSDGSEGQETQYF. The CDR3 DNA follows: TGTGCCACCAGTGATGGGTCTGAGGGACAAGAGACCCAGTACTTC.

V is TRBV5-6 and J is TRBJ1-4; the D is unclear. Germline assignment: CDR1 SGHDT and CDR2 YYEEEE. The CDR3 consists of 14 residues. V lost 2 bases to trimming and J lost 5 bases, with 10 bases between them. The CDR3 sequence: CASSFGIPNEKLFF. The CDR3 nucleotides read TGTGCCAGCAGCTTCGGGATTCCCAATGAAAAACTGTTTTTT.

The rearrangement uses TRBV12-5 and TRBJ1-1; D remains unclear. This CDR3 has 11 residues. Germline CDR1 reads LGHNT; CDR2 reads FRNRAP. V lost 4 bases, J lost 11 bases, and 11 bases lay in between. The CDR3 region has the DNA TGTGCTAGTGGTTCTGAGCGGCGGGCTTTCTTT. It specifies CASGSERRAFF.

The CDR3 protein is CASSPSTGVGEQYF. In DNA form, the CDR3 reads TGCGCCAGCAGCCCATCGACAGGGGTGGGCGAGCAGTACTTC. The gene calls are TRBV5-1 and TRBJ2-7; 8 bases are shared with TRBD1. In germline, CDR1 is SGHRS, CDR2 YFSETQ. The ends lost 4 bases at V and 6 bases at J; junction bases unmatched: 9. CDR3 length equals 14 residues.

On this clonotype: A junction boundary mismatches the germline segment, possibly from a read error. The chain joins TRBV10-3 to TRBJ1-2; D possibly corresponds to TRBD1 (6 bases). The CDR3 sequence is 10 residues long. Germline CDR1 and CDR2: ENHRY and SYGVKD. The CDR3 reads CAISDWGDTF. CDR3 coding DNA: TGTGCCATCAGTGATTGGGGGGACACTTTC.

The rearrangement uses TRBV30 and TRBJ1-5, with D tentatively TRBD1 (5 bases). Germline CDR1 is GTSNPN and CDR2 is SVGIG (reference sequence). This CDR3 is built from 17 residues. V lost 5 bases, J lost 6 bases, and 26 bases lay in between. Written as DNA, the CDR3 is TGTGCCTGGGATAGGGACTTGACATTGGGAGGTAGTCAGCCCCAGCATTTT. Protein: CAWDRDLTLGGSQPQHF.

The CDR3 spells CSARVRQGGGYTF. CDR3 sequence (DNA): TGCAGTGCTAGAGTGCGGCAGGGTGGAGGCTACACCTTC. The rearrangement uses TRBV20-1 and TRBJ1-2; tentatively, D is TRBD1 (5 bases). The germline gives CDR1 DFQATT, CDR2 SNEGSKA (reference sequence). The CDR3 contains 13 residues. Deletions cut 1 base from V and 8 bases from J, with 14 bases between.

By frequency in the sample, this clonotype is medium-sized. The rearrangement links TRBV7-9 to TRBJ2-7, with D tentatively TRBD1 (5 bases). Trimming shortened V by 4 bases and J by 3 bases, and 10 bases separated the two germline ends. The CDR3 is 13 amino acids. Per germline, CDR1 SEHNR and CDR2 FQNEAQ (reference sequence). The CDR3 DNA sequence: TGTGCCAGCAGCTCAAATCAGGGCTACGAGCAGTACTTC. This gives the protein CASSSNQGYEQYF.

The chain is built from TRBV7-2 and TRBJ1-2; D may be TRBD1 (6 bases). The V and J ends lost 4 bases and 5 bases respectively, with 17 bases between them. From germline, CDR1 is SGHTA and CDR2 FQGNSA. This CDR3 has 15 residues. The CDR3 region has the DNA TGTGCCAGCAGCTCGAGGGGGGGCCTTGGGTATGGCTACACCTTC. Its translation: CASSSRGGLGYGYTF.